The 18 T cell receptor beta chains in this list originate from one sample, sequenced in a study of control samples from healthy donors and cancer patients. Here immunoSEQ multiplex PCR was the method, and the copy in TCRdb shows in-frame clones only, minus some. The sample records about 130,000 clones, around 90% being singletons. The sample was blood. Receptors were obtained from a man between 18 and 29 years old in good health.

This sequence joins TRBV11-2 and TRBJ2-2, with TRBD2 matching over 7 bases. Trimming cost V 0 bases and J 6 bases; bases outside gene matches: 4. The germline V gene has CDR1 SGHAT and CDR2 FQNNGV. The CDR3 has 15 residues. The DNA of the CDR3 is TGTGCCAGCAGCTTAGACCTAGCGGCCGCCGGGGAGCTGTTTTTT. It specifies CASSLDLAAAGELFF.

The chain employs TRBV9 and TRBJ2-6; tentatively, D is TRBD1 (6 bases). The V and J ends lost 3 bases and 2 bases respectively, with 9 bases between them. Germline V CDR1 and CDR2: SGDLS, YYNGEE. The CDR3 covers 15 residues. The CDR3 coding sequence is TGTGCCAGCAGCGGCCAGGGGCCTGGGGCCAACGTCCTGACTTTC. Encoded protein: CASSGQGPGANVLTF.

This sequence joins TRBV28 and TRBJ1-4; D unclear. The CDR3 has 16 amino acids. Germline-derived CDR1 and CDR2 are MDHEN and SYDVKM. The ends were cut back, 5 bases at V and 8 bases at J, with 21 bases in the middle. The CDR3 DNA is TGTGCCAGCAGTCGCACGGGCATGAACGACGGAGAAAAACTGTTTTTT. Its translation is CASSRTGMNDGEKLFF.

The chain carries TRBV2 and TRBJ2-1; D unclear. Trimming cost V 3 bases and J 8 bases, with 8 bases left between them. CDR1 SNHLY and CDR2 FYNNEI come from the germline V gene. The CDR3 extends over 12 amino acids. CDR3 in DNA: TGTGCCAGCAGTGATTCCCTGGATGAGCAGTTCTTC. Translated, it gives CASSDSLDEQFF. Full variable domain (remainder filled in from reference TRBV2 and TRBJ2-1): EPEVTQTPSHQVTQMGQEVILRCVPISNHLYFYWYRQILGQKVEFLVSFYNNEISEKSEIFDDQFSVERPDGSNFTLKIRSTKLEDSAMYFCASSDSLDEQFFGPGTRLTVL.

This chain uses TRBV7-2 with TRBJ2-1, with D possibly matching TRBD2 (6 bases). Looked up from germline, CDR1 is SGHTA and CDR2 is FQGNSA. With 2 bases removed from V and 7 bases from J, the gap between germline ends came to 24 bases. The CDR3 contains 18 residues. The CDR3 is CASSLSMRRAARYNEQFF. CDR3 nucleotides: TGTGCCAGCAGCTTATCTATGCGGAGGGCCGCTCGCTATAATGAGCAGTTCTTC.

The chain joins TRBV7-2 to TRBJ1-6; D remains unclear. In germline, CDR1 is SGHTA, CDR2 FQGNSA. CDR3 length equals 14 residues. V was cut by 1 base and J by 9 bases, with 10 bases left in between. The CDR3, as DNA: TGTGCCAGCAGCTTAGGGTCCGAAACTTCACCCCTCCACTTT. This translates into CASSLGSETSPLHF.

This clone has a handful of counts. The rearrangement links TRBV28 to TRBJ1-1; unclear D gene. The CDR3 loop spans 15 amino acids. V gave up 8 bases and J gave up 0 bases, with 16 bases separating them. Germline lookup yields CDR1 MDHEN and CDR2 SYDVKM. The CDR3 DNA reads TGTGCCAGCCCGGCGGGAGCCGGGGTGAACACTGAAGCTTTCTTT. This codes for CASPAGAGVNTEAFF.

The chain uses TRBV18 and TRBJ2-1; unclear D gene. Germline V lookup: CDR1 KGHSH, CDR2 LQKENI. The CDR3 sequence is 16 residues long. V shed 2 bases and J shed 3 bases, with 14 bases lying between them. CDR3 bases: TGTGCCAGCTCACCAGTCTTTAAGCCGAGCTACAATGAGCAGTTCTTC. This encodes CASSPVFKPSYNEQFF.

This chain links TRBV28 with TRBJ2-3; 13 bases agree with TRBD2. CDR1 is MDHEN and CDR2 is SYDVKM in the germline V gene. This CDR3 has 18 amino acids. The trim removed 5 bases at V and 6 bases at J, leaving 14 bases unmatched. The CDR3 loop reads CASSTRPTSGGARDTQYF. The CDR3 DNA sequence: TGTGCCAGCAGTACCCGACCTACTAGCGGGGGGGCCCGGGATACGCAGTATTTT.

This clone appeared a few times. This rearrangement joins TRBV29-1 to TRBJ1-1, with D maybe TRBD1 (6 bases). V was trimmed by 0 bases and J by 6 bases, leaving 17 bases between them. Per the germline V gene, CDR1 is SQVTM and CDR2 is ANQGSEA. CDR3 length: 15 amino acids. CDR3 sequence reads: CSVEDLTPRTAEAFF. CDR3 nucleotides: TGCAGCGTTGAAGATCTAACTCCCCGGACAGCTGAAGCTTTCTTT.

The chain recombines TRBV24-1 with TRBJ1-1; D remains ambiguous. The CDR3 runs 16 residues. The V and J ends lost 6 bases and 5 bases respectively, with 21 bases between them. Germline values: CDR1 KGHDR, CDR2 SFDVKD. In nucleotides, the CDR3 is TGTGCCACCAGTCATGCCGTAGGGTTTGGTATGACTGAAGCTTTCTTT. This gives the protein CATSHAVGFGMTEAFF.

This chain connects TRBV9 to TRBJ2-3; D gene unclear. V dropped 0 bases and J dropped 0 bases, with 8 bases sitting between them. Germline V lookup: CDR1 SGDLS, CDR2 YYNGEE. The CDR3 has 15 residues. The CDR3 DNA sequence: TGTGCCAGCAGCGTAGGGCAGACTAGCACAGATACGCAGTATTTT. The encoded protein is CASSVGQTSTDTQYF.

The rearrangement uses TRBV11-3 and TRBJ1-3, with TRBD1 as a possible D gene (5 bases). V was trimmed by 5 bases and J by 3 bases, leaving 8 bases between them. The CDR3 length is 13 residues. Germline V lookup: CDR1 SGHNT, CDR2 YENEEA. CDR3 in DNA: TGTGCCAGCAGCAGGGGATATGGAAACACCATATATTTT. Encoded protein: CASSRGYGNTIYF.

J is TRBJ1-6 and V is TRBV11-1, with 9 bases that match TRBD1. Germline lookup yields CDR1 SGHAT and CDR2 FQDESV (reference sequence). J lost 10 bases, V lost 5 bases, and 12 bases had no gene match. The CDR3 spans 16 residues. CDR3 protein: CASSIGGTGFGSPLHF. CDR3 nucleotides: TGTGCCAGCAGCATTGGCGGGACAGGGTTTGGGTCACCCCTCCACTTT.

The V call is TRBV6-2 or TRBV6-3, the J call TRBJ2-1; TRBD2 is a possible D gene (6 bases). Trimming took 4 bases from V and 0 from J, leaving 10 bases between them. The CDR3 has 15 residues. Germline V gene data show CDR1 as MNHEY and CDR2 as SVGEGT. The CDR3 DNA sequence: TGTGCCAGCAGTTCGGGGGTTCTCTCCTACAATGAGCAGTTCTTC. Residues: CASSSGVLSYNEQFF.

This sequence joins TRBV29-1 and TRBJ1-1; D unclear. The CDR3 loop spans 13 amino acids. CDR1 and CDR2 (germline): SQVTM, ANQGSEA. V was cut by 3 bases and J by 5 bases, with 13 bases left in between. CDR3 coding DNA: TGCAGCGTTGAGTTGGACCCCCTGACTGAAGCTTTCTTT. This translates into CSVELDPLTEAFF.

V is TRBV19 and J is TRBJ1-1, with D perhaps TRBD1 (5 bases). The CDR3 is 16 amino acids. CDR1 is LNHDA and CDR2 is SQIVND in the germline V gene (reference sequence). Between the trimmed V and J ends, which lost 0 bases and 0 bases, there was a span of 11 bases. The CDR3 protein is CASSIDRDVMNTEAFF. The CDR3 nucleotides are TGTGCCAGTAGTATAGACCGGGACGTGATGAACACTGAAGCTTTCTTT.

The rearrangement joins TRBV28 to TRBJ2-1; possibly TRBD2 for D (6 bases). V lost 7 bases, J lost 8 bases, and 9 bases lay in between. The CDR3 runs to 11 residues. Looked up from germline, CDR1 is MDHEN and CDR2 is SYDVKM. CDR3 sequence: CASKAGYEQFF. The CDR3 nucleotides read TGTGCCAGCAAGGCGGGGTATGAGCAGTTCTTC.